These T cell receptor beta chains were read from a single sample in a study of early T cells in non-severe SARS-CoV-2 infection. One entry per CDR3 protein, called by TCRdb with MiXCR from the 5' RACE reads. The repertoire holds around 55,000 distinct CDR3 sequences, with around 11% as singletons. The material sequenced was whole blood. Every receptor here comes from an adult who was a healthcare worker with PCR-confirmed SARS-CoV-2 infection or an uninfected control (not recorded which). Each CDR3 is given with its conserved first and last residue. A D gene is named only where the DNA matches it firmly. Clone size is given for some rows only: seen once, a few or many times, or a class if the clone is expanded.

j_call d_call clone_size v_call cdr3_nt cdr3_aa
TRBJ2-5 TRBD2 few TRBV25-1 TGTGCCAGCAGTACCGGGGGGGGTGACCCCCAAGAGACCCAGTACTTC CASSTGGGDPQETQYF
TRBJ2-3 TRBD2 many TRBV10-2 TGCGCCAGCAGACTCGGGAGGGTTCGAACAGATACGCAGTATTTT CASRLGRVRTDTQYF
TRBJ2-3 - many TRBV6-1 TGTGCCAGCAGTGAAGCTGACTCCGGGACAACGCAGTATTTT CASSEADSGTTQYF
TRBJ2-1 - - TRBV11-3 TGTGCCAGCAGCTTAGGTGGGACTTTTTTCGATGAGCAGTTCTTC CASSLGGTFFDEQFF
TRBJ2-2 TRBD1 few TRBV5-1 TGCGCCAGCAAGAGACAGGGATCGGGGACCGGGGAGCTGTTTTTT CASKRQGSGTGELFF
TRBJ2-1 TRBD2 - TRBV16 TGTGCCAGCAGCCAAGCCACAAGGCGGGGGGAGCAGTTCTTC CASSQATRRGEQFF
TRBJ1-1 - - TRBV28 TGTGCCAGCAGTTTTCGGATTCGGGGCCCTGAAGCTTTCTTT CASSFRIRGPEAFF
TRBJ2-2 - medium-sized TRBV24-1 TGTGCCACCCAAGGGTCCGGGGAGCTGTTTTTT CATQGSGELFF
TRBJ2-2 TRBD2 few TRBV3-1 TGTGCCAGCAAGAGGACTAGCGGTTCCGAGGGTACCGGGGAGCTGTTTTTT CASKRTSGSEGTGELFF
TRBJ1-1 TRBD1 many TRBV20-1 TGCAGTGCTAGTAATGACAGGGGGACTCAAGTGAACACTGAAGCTTTCTTT CSASNDRGTQVNTEAFF
TRBJ1-3 TRBD1 many TRBV5-4 TGTGCCAGCAGCTTGGACAGGGGAGAAGGAAACACCATATATTTT CASSLDRGEGNTIYF
TRBJ1-2 - many TRBV27 TGTGCCAGCAAGGGGCAGCACTATGGCTACACCTTC CASKGQHYGYTF
TRBJ1-5 - many TRBV29-1 TGCAGCGTTTCGGAGGGGGGTCAGCCCCAGCATTTT CSVSEGGQPQHF
TRBJ1-4 - many TRBV28 TGTGCCAGCACCGAACAATTTAATGAAAAACTGTTTTTT CASTEQFNEKLFF
TRBJ2-2 - few TRBV4-1 TGCGCCAGCAGCCAAAGGCCCCCTGAGGGAGGAGACACCGGGGAGCTGTTTTTT CASSQRPPEGGDTGELFF
TRBJ2-5 - few TRBV12-3/TRBV12-4 TGTGCCAGCAGTCCCCGACAGATGGAGACCCAGTACTTC CASSPRQMETQYF
TRBJ2-1 TRBD2 many TRBV7-6 TGTGCCAGCAGCTCCCTTAGCGGGAGGAAGGATGAGCAGTTCTTC CASSSLSGRKDEQFF
TRBJ2-1 - many TRBV28 TGTGCCAGCAGTTCGTTGAGGGCCTCCTCCTACAATGAGCAGTTCTTC CASSSLRASSYNEQFF
TRBJ2-2 - many TRBV27 TGTGCCAGCAGTTTGAGCGCGAACACCGGGGAGCTGTTTTTT CASSLSANTGELFF
TRBJ1-2 - few TRBV19 TGTGCCAGTAGTAAAGACAAATATGGCTACACCTTC CASSKDKYGYTF
TRBJ1-1 - many TRBV5-1 TGCGCCAGCAATGGGCAGAACACTGAAGCTTTCTTT CASNGQNTEAFF
TRBJ2-5 TRBD2 many TRBV15 TGTGCCACCAGCAGTGGGCGGGAGAGGATGGAGACCCAGTACTTC CATSSGRERMETQYF
TRBJ2-5 TRBD2 - TRBV12-3/TRBV12-4 TGTGCCAGCAGCGAGATCGGACTAGCGGGAGAGACCCAGTACTTC CASSEIGLAGETQYF
TRBJ1-3 - many TRBV11-2 TGTGCCAGCGCCAAGGATTCTGGAAACACCATATATTTT CASAKDSGNTIYF
TRBJ1-1 - many TRBV7-8 TGTGCCAGCAGCCAAAACGGGGGACACCCGAACACTGAAGCTTTCTTT CASSQNGGHPNTEAFF
TRBJ2-3 - - TRBV12-3/TRBV12-4 TGTGCCAGCAGTTTATGGGGGAGCACAGATACGCAGTATTTT CASSLWGSTDTQYF
TRBJ2-3 TRBD2 many TRBV5-4 TGTGCCAGCAGCTTGGCCGGTGCGGGAGAGAGAGATACGCAGTATTTT CASSLAGAGERDTQYF
TRBJ2-1 - many TRBV19 TGTGCCAGTAGGGCGAACGGGGCCTACAATGAGCAGTTCTTC CASRANGAYNEQFF
TRBJ2-6 - medium-sized TRBV7-2 TGTGCCAGCAGCTTAGGAGGTGACAGCATTTTC CASSLGGDSIF
TRBJ2-3 TRBD2 few TRBV20-1 TGCAGTGCCTTGACTAGCGGGAGGGGGGATACGCAGTATTTT CSALTSGRGDTQYF
TRBJ1-1 TRBD1 many TRBV18 TGTGCCAGCTCACACCGACAGGGGCCTGAAGTTTTCTTT CASSHRQGPEVFF
TRBJ2-3 TRBD1 few TRBV5-1 TGCGCCAGCAACCAAGACAGGGGACACACAGATACGCAGTATTTT CASNQDRGHTDTQYF
TRBJ1-2 TRBD1 many TRBV7-8 TGTGCCAGCAGCTTATCTCCCACAGGGGTTGATTTGGGCTACACCTTC CASSLSPTGVDLGYTF
TRBJ2-1 - few TRBV3-1 TGTGTCAGCAGCCAAGATCTAGGGGGGGGCGATGAGCAGTTCTTC CVSSQDLGGGDEQFF
TRBJ2-5 - many TRBV6-6 TGTGCCAGCAGTTACGTAGCACTCCAAGAGACCCAGTACTTC CASSYVALQETQYF
TRBJ2-1 TRBD2 many TRBV3-1 TGTGCCAGCACCCGGCTCGGGGCGGGAGGTAGCTCCTACAATGAGCAGTTCTTC CASTRLGAGGSSYNEQFF
TRBJ2-3 TRBD2 - TRBV7-9 TGTGCCAGCAGCTTCGCGGGAGCAGATACGCAGTATTTT CASSFAGADTQYF
TRBJ2-1 - few TRBV11-3 TGTGCCAGCAGCGCACGAGGGGGCCTACCTAGCGGGTCCTACAATGAGCAGTTCTTC CASSARGGLPSGSYNEQFF
TRBJ2-2 - - TRBV28 TGTGCCAGCAGTTTTGGCCTGATCCCCACCGGGGAGCTGTTTTTT CASSFGLIPTGELFF
TRBJ2-2 TRBD2 few TRBV7-8 TGTGCCAGCAGCGTGGGACTAGATAACACCGGGGAGCTGTTTTTT CASSVGLDNTGELFF
TRBJ2-7 - - TRBV5-1 TGCGCCAGCAGCTTCGCCAGTAGGGACGAGCAGTACTTC CASSFASRDEQYF
TRBJ2-1 - many TRBV5-1 TGCGCCAGCAGCCTTGGACAGACCTCCTACAATGAGCAGTTCTTC CASSLGQTSYNEQFF
TRBJ2-4 TRBD1 few TRBV28 TGTGCCAGCAGTCTACAGGGGTCAGCCAAAAACATTCAGTACTTC CASSLQGSAKNIQYF
TRBJ2-7 - - TRBV7-8 TGTGCCAGCAGCCCGGGCGGGGCTAGCGAAGTGAATGAGCAGTACTTC CASSPGGASEVNEQYF
TRBJ1-6 - once TRBV5-1 TGCGCCAGCAGCGCCCCAGGCGGAAATTCACCCCTCCACTTT CASSAPGGNSPLHF
TRBJ2-1 TRBD2 many TRBV29-1 TGCAGCGTTGAAGATCGGGTACTAGCGGGACCCAGGGCCTACAATGAGCAGTTCTTC CSVEDRVLAGPRAYNEQFF
TRBJ2-2 - many TRBV7-2 TGTGCCAGCAGCTTAACGGGGCGGGACCTCACCGGGGAGCTGTTTTTT CASSLTGRDLTGELFF
TRBJ2-3 TRBD2 - TRBV7-9 TGTGCCAGCAGCTTCGGACTAGCGGGAGGGACAGATACGCAGTATTTT CASSFGLAGGTDTQYF
TRBJ2-7 - - TRBV21-1 TGTGCCAGAAAAGCGGCCACTGCGTGGACTAGCGGGAGGTACGAGCAGTACTTC CARKAATAWTSGRYEQYF
TRBJ2-3 TRBD2 few TRBV24-1 TGTGCCACCAGTGATTCACTGGGACTAGCGGGGTCCACAGATACGCAGTATTTT CATSDSLGLAGSTDTQYF
TRBJ2-3 TRBD2 few TRBV7-2 TGTGCCAGCAGCCACACGAGGACTAGCGGACAGGAAGATACGCAGTATTTT CASSHTRTSGQEDTQYF
TRBJ1-2 - many TRBV28 TGTGCCAGCAGCAGATCAGGGCGACCCAACTATGGCTACACCTTC CASSRSGRPNYGYTF
TRBJ2-1 TRBD2 few TRBV18 TGTGCCAGCTCAACCAGTGTCGCGGGAGTGGATGAGCAGTTCTTC CASSTSVAGVDEQFF